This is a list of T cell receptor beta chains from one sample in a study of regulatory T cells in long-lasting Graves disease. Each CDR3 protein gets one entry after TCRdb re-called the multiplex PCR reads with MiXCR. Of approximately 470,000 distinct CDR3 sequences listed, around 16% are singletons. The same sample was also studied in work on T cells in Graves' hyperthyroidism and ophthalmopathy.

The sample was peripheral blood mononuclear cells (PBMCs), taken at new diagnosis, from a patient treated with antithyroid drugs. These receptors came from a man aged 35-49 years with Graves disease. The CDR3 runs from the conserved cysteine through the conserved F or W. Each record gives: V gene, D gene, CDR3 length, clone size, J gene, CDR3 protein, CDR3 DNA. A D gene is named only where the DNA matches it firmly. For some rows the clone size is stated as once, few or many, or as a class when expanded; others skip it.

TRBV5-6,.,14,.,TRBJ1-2,CASSFPSVLDGYTF,TGTGCCAGCAGCTTCCCATCGGTCCTTGATGGCTACACCTTC
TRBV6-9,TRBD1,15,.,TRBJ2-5,CASSYGQGTGETQYF,TGTGCCAGCAGTTACGGACAGGGAACTGGAGAGACCCAGTACTTC
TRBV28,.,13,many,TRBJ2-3,CASTPGGRDTQYF,TGTGCCAGCACTCCTGGGGGCAGAGACACGCAGTATTTT
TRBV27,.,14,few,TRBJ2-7,CASSFMGSLNEQYF,TGTGCCAGCAGTTTTATGGGGAGTCTCAACGAGCAGTACTTC
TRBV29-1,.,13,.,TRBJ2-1,CSVEDLRTDEQFF,TGCAGCGTTGAAGATTTAAGGACGGATGAGCAGTTCTTC
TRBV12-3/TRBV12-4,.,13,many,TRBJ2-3,CASKGSLIHTQYF,TGTGCCAGTAAAGGGAGCCTTATTCATACGCAGTATTTT
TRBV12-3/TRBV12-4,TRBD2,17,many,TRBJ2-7,CASSLRTSGRSSYEQYF,TGTGCCAGCAGTTTAAGGACTAGCGGGAGGAGCTCCTACGAGCAGTACTTC
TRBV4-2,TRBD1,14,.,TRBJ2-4,CASSETGAKNIQYF,TGTGCCAGCAGCGAAACAGGGGCAAAAAACATTCAGTACTTC
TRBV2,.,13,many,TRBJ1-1,CASKGGGVTEAFF,TGTGCCAGCAAGGGTGGTGGCGTCACTGAAGCTTTCTTT
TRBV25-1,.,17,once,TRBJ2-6,CASSQKGGGSGANVLTF,TGTGCCAGCAGCCAGAAGGGGGGTGGCTCTGGGGCCAACGTCCTGACTTTC
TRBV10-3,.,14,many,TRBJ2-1,CAISDGAGVDEQFF,TGTGCCATCAGCGACGGGGCAGGGGTCGATGAGCAGTTCTTC
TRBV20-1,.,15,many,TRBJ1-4,CSATRQGSTNEKLFF,TGCAGTGCAACCCGCCAGGGATCAACTAATGAAAAACTGTTTTTT
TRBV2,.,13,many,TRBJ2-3,CAGGTATTDTQYF,TGTGCCGGGGGGACAGCTACTACAGATACGCAGTATTTT
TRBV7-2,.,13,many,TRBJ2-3,CASSPSGTDTQYF,TGTGCCAGCAGCCCGTCAGGGACAGATACGCAGTATTTT
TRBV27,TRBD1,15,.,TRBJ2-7,CASTDRGQGGYEQYF,TGTGCCAGCACAGACCGGGGACAGGGGGGGTACGAGCAGTACTTC
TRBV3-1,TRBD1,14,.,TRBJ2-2,CASSQAGGPWELFF,TGTGCCAGCAGCCAGGCAGGGGGTCCCTGGGAGCTGTTTTTT
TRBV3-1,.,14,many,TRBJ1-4,CASSPPGPYEKLFF,TGTGCCAGCAGCCCCCCGGGACCTTATGAAAAACTGTTTTTT
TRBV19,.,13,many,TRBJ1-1,CASSFLGDTEAFF,TGTGCCAGTAGTTTTTTGGGGGACACTGAAGCTTTCTTT
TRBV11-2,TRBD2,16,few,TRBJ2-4,CASSRLAGVVKNIQYF,TGTGCCAGCAGCCGACTAGCGGGAGTGGTCAAAAACATTCAGTACTTC
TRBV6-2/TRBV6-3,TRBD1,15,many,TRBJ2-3,CASTPQGASPDTQYF,TGTGCCAGCACCCCCCAGGGGGCGAGCCCAGATACGCAGTATTTT
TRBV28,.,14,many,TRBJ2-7,CASSLGTVSYEQYF,TGTGCCAGCAGCTTAGGCACAGTCTCCTACGAGCAGTACTTC
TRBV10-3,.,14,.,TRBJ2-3,CAITLGRGTDTQYF,TGTGCCATCACCCTAGGGCGTGGCACAGATACGCAGTATTTT
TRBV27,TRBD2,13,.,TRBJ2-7,CAGSFAGGGEQYF,TGTGCCGGCAGTTTCGCGGGAGGGGGAGAGCAGTACTTC
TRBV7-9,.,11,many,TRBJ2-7,CASTDGGEQYF,TGTGCCAGCACCGATGGTGGCGAGCAGTACTTC
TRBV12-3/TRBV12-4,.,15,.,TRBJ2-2,CASSLGRSLFGELFF,TGTGCCAGCAGTTTAGGTCGGAGCCTGTTTGGGGAGCTGTTTTTT
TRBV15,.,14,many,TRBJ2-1,CATSRVPRWNEQFF,TGTGCCACCAGCAGAGTCCCGCGGTGGAATGAGCAGTTCTTC
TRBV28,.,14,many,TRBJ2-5,CASSFIGSGETQYF,TGTGCCAGCAGTTTTATTGGGTCAGGAGAGACCCAGTACTTC
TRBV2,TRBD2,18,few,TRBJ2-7,CASSDLRLAGPVIYEQYF,TGTGCCAGCAGTGACCTGCGACTAGCGGGCCCCGTTATATACGAGCAGTACTTC